This T cell receptor (beta chain) was identified during a study of OX40 agonist ivuxolimab in advanced cancers. Here immunoSEQ multiplex PCR was the method, and the copy in TCRdb shows in-frame clones only, minus some. The sample carries about 77,000 clones, approximately 87% recorded once. In regard to this clone: Its antigen is still unknown.

There are 16 residues in the CDR3. V was pared by 6 bases and J by 3 bases, with 13 bases of the junction left unmatched. CDR1 and CDR2 from the germline V gene are SNHLY and FYNNEI. Study results and caveats: At doses 0.1 to 3.0 mg/kg, CD4+ and CD8+ clones expanded. There were, on average, more expanded clones in CD8+ T cells than in CD4+. Partial responders at 0.1-3.0 mg/kg showed near-lowest clonal expansion.

The sequencing here drew on CD4+ or CD8+ T cells sorted from blood, taken in a trial of the OX40 agonist ivuxolimab. This chain links TRBV2 with TRBJ2-7, with 8 bases that match TRBD2. The source is an adult with an advanced solid tumor such as melanoma, head and neck, liver or kidney cancer. The CDR3: CASSVKRTSGNYEQYF. In DNA, the CDR3 is TGTGCCAGCAGCGTAAAACGTACTAGCGGTAACTACGAGCAGTACTTC.